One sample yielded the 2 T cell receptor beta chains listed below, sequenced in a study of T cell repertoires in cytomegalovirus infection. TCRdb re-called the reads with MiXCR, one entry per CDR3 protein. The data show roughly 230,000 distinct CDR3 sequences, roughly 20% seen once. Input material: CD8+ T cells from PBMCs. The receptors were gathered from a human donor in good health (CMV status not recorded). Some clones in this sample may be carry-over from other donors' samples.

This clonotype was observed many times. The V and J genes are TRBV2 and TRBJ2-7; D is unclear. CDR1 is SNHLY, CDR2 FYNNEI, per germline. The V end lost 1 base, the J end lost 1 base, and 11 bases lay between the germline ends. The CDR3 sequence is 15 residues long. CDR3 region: CASSEEARLSYEQYF. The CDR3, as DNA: TGTGCCAGCAGTGAAGAGGCCAGGCTATCCTACGAGCAGTACTTC.

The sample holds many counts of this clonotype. This CDR3 is CASSLWTITDTQYF. The CDR3 region has the DNA TGTGCCAGCAGCCTATGGACAATCACAGATACGCAGTATTTT. The rearrangement links TRBV7-2 to TRBJ2-3; maybe TRBD1 (5 bases). CDR3 size: 14 residues. CDR1 SGHTA and CDR2 FQGNSA come from the germline V gene. V shed 5 bases and J shed 2 bases, with 11 bases lying between them.